A selection of T cell receptor beta chains follows, all from one sample in a study of blood T cell repertoires in COVID-19. Profiling relied on immunoSEQ multiplex PCR, and the TCRdb table lists in-frame clones only, not all of them. Of a few hundred thousand clones in the sample, approximately 85% were seen once. The sample consisted of PBMCs or T cells enriched from blood (not recorded which). The receptors were sampled from a woman aged 45-65 years who had recovered from COVID-19. The CDR3 runs from the conserved cysteine through the conserved F or W. A D gene is named only where the DNA matches it firmly. Expanded clones are given a class, and other clones once, few, many or no size at all.

j_call: TRBJ2-6
v_call: TRBV3-1/TRBV3-2
d_call: TRBD1
clone_size: once
cdr3_aa: CASSQGTGTGANVLTF
cdr3_nt: TGTGCCAGCAGCCAAGGGACAGGGACTGGGGCCAACGTCCTGACTTTC

j_call: TRBJ2-3
v_call: TRBV27
d_call: TRBD2
clone_size: -
cdr3_aa: CASSSRLAGAPDTQYF
cdr3_nt: TGTGCCAGCAGTTCAAGACTAGCGGGAGCGCCAGATACGCAGTATTTT

j_call: TRBJ1-3
v_call: TRBV5-1
d_call: TRBD1
clone_size: -
cdr3_aa: CASTQGVGNTIYF
cdr3_nt: TGCGCCAGCACCCAGGGGGTTGGAAACACCATATATTTT

j_call: TRBJ2-1
v_call: TRBV5-4
d_call: TRBD2
clone_size: -
cdr3_aa: CASRETSGSYNEQFF
cdr3_nt: TGTGCCAGCAGAGAGACTAGCGGGTCCTACAATGAGCAGTTCTTC

j_call: TRBJ1-2
v_call: TRBV28
d_call: TRBD1
clone_size: -
cdr3_aa: CASSFPGTAYGYTF
cdr3_nt: TGTGCCAGCAGTTTCCCCGGGACAGCCTATGGCTACACCTTC

j_call: TRBJ1-5
v_call: TRBV2
d_call: TRBD1
clone_size: -
cdr3_aa: CASSNRGLSQPQHF
cdr3_nt: TGTGCCAGCTCTAACAGGGGGCTGAGTCAGCCCCAGCATTTT

j_call: TRBJ2-3
v_call: TRBV19
d_call: TRBD2
clone_size: -
cdr3_aa: CASSIGAGGSDTQYF
cdr3_nt: TGTGCCAGTAGTATTGGAGCGGGAGGGTCAGATACGCAGTATTTT

j_call: TRBJ2-7
v_call: TRBV19
d_call: -
clone_size: once
cdr3_aa: CASSMGPTYYEQYF
cdr3_nt: TGTGCCAGTAGTATGGGCCCCACTTACTACGAGCAGTACTTC

j_call: TRBJ2-7
v_call: TRBV18
d_call: TRBD2
clone_size: once
cdr3_aa: CASSRLQGLAGGEQYF
cdr3_nt: TGTGCCAGCTCACGTCTGCAGGGACTAGCGGGAGGCGAGCAGTACTTC

j_call: TRBJ2-2
v_call: TRBV27
d_call: TRBD1
clone_size: -
cdr3_aa: CASSLSGTGAGELFF
cdr3_nt: TGTGCCAGCAGTTTATCCGGGACAGGGGCCGGGGAGCTGTTTTTT

j_call: TRBJ2-2
v_call: TRBV28
d_call: -
clone_size: -
cdr3_aa: CASSLGGSGTGELFF
cdr3_nt: TGTGCCAGCAGTTTAGGAGGGAGTGGCACCGGGGAGCTGTTTTTT

j_call: TRBJ2-1
v_call: TRBV11-2
d_call: TRBD1
clone_size: -
cdr3_aa: CASSPGDRGVYNEQFF
cdr3_nt: TGTGCCAGCAGCCCAGGGGACAGGGGGGTTTACAATGAGCAGTTCTTC

j_call: TRBJ2-5
v_call: TRBV5-5
d_call: TRBD2
clone_size: -
cdr3_aa: CASSLSPSGRQETQYF
cdr3_nt: TGTGCCAGCAGCTTGTCTCCTAGCGGGAGACAAGAGACCCAGTACTTC

j_call: TRBJ2-7
v_call: TRBV4-1
d_call: TRBD2
clone_size: -
cdr3_aa: CASSHRGTGGVYEQYF
cdr3_nt: TGCGCCAGCAGCCACCGCGGGACGGGGGGGGTATACGAGCAGTACTTC

j_call: TRBJ2-1
v_call: TRBV13
d_call: TRBD2
clone_size: -
cdr3_aa: CASTRRGGRAAEQFF
cdr3_nt: TGTGCCAGCACGCGCCGGGGCGGGAGGGCGGCTGAGCAGTTCTTC

j_call: TRBJ1-2
v_call: TRBV27
d_call: TRBD1
clone_size: few
cdr3_aa: CASSPRTGHYGYTF
cdr3_nt: TGTGCCAGCAGTCCGCGGACAGGTCATTATGGCTACACCTTC

j_call: TRBJ2-1
v_call: TRBV27
d_call: TRBD2
clone_size: -
cdr3_aa: CASSPLAGGHYEQFF
cdr3_nt: TGTGCCAGCAGCCCACTAGCGGGAGGGCACTATGAGCAGTTCTTC

j_call: TRBJ1-1
v_call: TRBV28
d_call: -
clone_size: -
cdr3_aa: CAGKGGVHTEAFF
cdr3_nt: TGTGCCGGGAAGGGGGGGGTCCACACTGAAGCTTTCTTT

j_call: TRBJ1-4
v_call: TRBV9
d_call: -
clone_size: -
cdr3_aa: CASSLGASNEKLFF
cdr3_nt: TGTGCCAGCAGCTTGGGGGCGTCTAATGAAAAACTGTTTTTT

j_call: TRBJ1-1
v_call: TRBV5-6
d_call: -
clone_size: -
cdr3_aa: CASSLASVPTNTEAFF
cdr3_nt: TGTGCCAGCAGCTTGGCCTCGGTCCCCACGAACACTGAAGCTTTCTTT

j_call: TRBJ2-2
v_call: TRBV7-3
d_call: -
clone_size: -
cdr3_aa: CASMARANTGELFF
cdr3_nt: TGTGCCAGCATGGCCCGGGCGAACACCGGGGAGCTGTTTTTT

j_call: TRBJ2-1
v_call: TRBV2
d_call: -
clone_size: once
cdr3_aa: CASHWERVNEQFF
cdr3_nt: TGTGCCAGCCACTGGGAGCGGGTGAATGAGCAGTTCTTC

j_call: TRBJ2-1
v_call: TRBV9
d_call: -
clone_size: -
cdr3_aa: CASSGSEQFF
cdr3_nt: TGTGCCAGCAGCGGGAGTGAGCAGTTCTTC

j_call: TRBJ1-5
v_call: TRBV27
d_call: -
clone_size: -
cdr3_aa: CASSFTGNQPQHF
cdr3_nt: TGTGCCAGCAGTTTTACGGGGAATCAGCCCCAGCATTTT

j_call: TRBJ1-6
v_call: TRBV18
d_call: TRBD1
clone_size: -
cdr3_aa: CASSAETGHNSPLHF
cdr3_nt: TGTGCCAGCTCAGCAGAGACAGGGCATAATTCACCCCTCCACTTT

j_call: TRBJ2-1
v_call: TRBV7-3
d_call: TRBD2
clone_size: -
cdr3_aa: CASSWSGTSVYNEQFF
cdr3_nt: TGTGCCAGCAGCTGGTCCGGGACTAGCGTATACAATGAGCAGTTCTTC

j_call: TRBJ2-7
v_call: TRBV27
d_call: -
clone_size: -
cdr3_aa: CASSLRGFGVYEQYF
cdr3_nt: TGTGCCAGCAGTTTAAGGGGTTTTGGAGTGTACGAGCAGTACTTC

j_call: TRBJ2-3
v_call: TRBV2
d_call: -
clone_size: -
cdr3_aa: CASTPRLGEVEADTQYF
cdr3_nt: TGTGCCAGCACACCCAGACTTGGCGAAGTGGAAGCAGATACGCAGTATTTT

j_call: TRBJ1-6
v_call: TRBV28
d_call: -
clone_size: -
cdr3_aa: CASSVDSPLHF
cdr3_nt: TGTGCCAGCAGTGTAGATTCACCCCTCCACTTT

j_call: TRBJ2-7
v_call: TRBV6-6
d_call: -
clone_size: -
cdr3_aa: CASSSPRTAIYEQYF
cdr3_nt: TGTGCCAGCAGTTCCCCACGGACTGCTATCTACGAGCAGTACTTC

j_call: TRBJ2-1
v_call: TRBV3-1/TRBV3-2
d_call: TRBD2
clone_size: -
cdr3_aa: CASSQDSGTRSYEQFF
cdr3_nt: TGTGCCAGCAGCCAAGATAGCGGGACTAGATCTTATGAGCAGTTCTTC

j_call: TRBJ1-2
v_call: TRBV28
d_call: -
clone_size: -
cdr3_aa: CASSLRGIGYTF
cdr3_nt: TGTGCCAGCAGTCTACGGGGGATTGGCTACACCTTC

j_call: TRBJ1-2
v_call: TRBV6-4
d_call: -
clone_size: -
cdr3_aa: CASADSLGYTF
cdr3_nt: TGTGCCAGCGCGGACAGCCTCGGCTACACCTTC

j_call: TRBJ2-3
v_call: TRBV29-1
d_call: TRBD2
clone_size: -
cdr3_aa: CSVSGGSASSTDTQYF
cdr3_nt: TGCAGCGTTTCCGGGGGGAGCGCTTCTAGCACAGATACGCAGTATTTT

j_call: TRBJ2-1
v_call: TRBV12-3/TRBV12-4
d_call: TRBD2
clone_size: once
cdr3_aa: CASLKRELNEQFF
cdr3_nt: TGTGCCAGCTTAAAGCGGGAGCTCAATGAGCAGTTCTTC

j_call: TRBJ2-7
v_call: TRBV28
d_call: TRBD1
clone_size: -
cdr3_aa: CASTLRGQGYEQYF
cdr3_nt: TGTGCCAGCACTCTCCGGGGACAGGGCTACGAGCAGTACTTC

j_call: TRBJ1-1
v_call: TRBV9
d_call: TRBD1
clone_size: -
cdr3_aa: CASSVETGADTEAFF
cdr3_nt: TGTGCCAGCAGCGTGGAGACAGGGGCAGACACTGAAGCTTTCTTT

j_call: TRBJ2-3
v_call: TRBV2
d_call: TRBD2
clone_size: -
cdr3_aa: CASRVAGYADTQYF
cdr3_nt: TGTGCCAGCAGGGTAGCGGGGTACGCAGATACGCAGTATTTT

j_call: TRBJ1-5
v_call: TRBV19
d_call: -
clone_size: -
cdr3_aa: CASSIPQGVSQPQHF
cdr3_nt: TGTGCCAGTAGTATACCCCAGGGCGTCAGTCAGCCCCAGCATTTT

j_call: TRBJ1-2
v_call: TRBV27
d_call: -
clone_size: -
cdr3_aa: CASSLHAGEGYGYTF
cdr3_nt: TGTGCCAGCAGTTTACACGCAGGAGAGGGCTATGGCTACACCTTC

j_call: TRBJ1-6
v_call: TRBV19
d_call: TRBD1
clone_size: -
cdr3_aa: CASQDRVNSPLHF
cdr3_nt: TGTGCCAGCCAGGACAGGGTAAATTCACCCCTCCACTTT

j_call: TRBJ1-1
v_call: TRBV29-1
d_call: -
clone_size: -
cdr3_aa: CSVGDWDSENTEAFF
cdr3_nt: TGCAGCGTTGGCGATTGGGACTCCGAGAACACTGAAGCTTTCTTT

j_call: TRBJ1-6
v_call: TRBV4-2
d_call: -
clone_size: -
cdr3_aa: CASSQEGGNSPLHF
cdr3_nt: TGTGCCAGCAGCCAAGAAGGGGGTAATTCACCCCTCCACTTT

j_call: TRBJ2-1
v_call: TRBV24-1
d_call: TRBD1
clone_size: -
cdr3_aa: CATSDSGPGQGRGEQFF
cdr3_nt: TGTGCCACCAGTGACTCCGGACCCGGACAGGGTAGGGGTGAGCAGTTCTTC

j_call: TRBJ1-4
v_call: TRBV7-2
d_call: TRBD1
clone_size: once
cdr3_aa: CASSRRGQGREKLFF
cdr3_nt: TGTGCCAGCAGCCGTAGGGGACAGGGGAGAGAAAAACTGTTTTTT

j_call: TRBJ2-7
v_call: TRBV28
d_call: TRBD2
clone_size: once
cdr3_aa: CASTSGSGYEQYF
cdr3_nt: TGTGCCAGCACTAGCGGGAGTGGCTACGAGCAGTACTTC

j_call: TRBJ1-6
v_call: TRBV27
d_call: -
clone_size: -
cdr3_aa: CASSLISLNSPLHF
cdr3_nt: TGTGCCAGCAGCTTAATTAGTCTTAATTCACCCCTCCACTTT

j_call: TRBJ1-3
v_call: TRBV6-5
d_call: TRBD1
clone_size: -
cdr3_aa: CASSYVAGGSGNTIYF
cdr3_nt: TGTGCCAGCAGTTACGTGGCAGGGGGGTCTGGAAACACCATATATTTT

j_call: TRBJ2-1
v_call: TRBV5-1
d_call: TRBD1
clone_size: -
cdr3_aa: CASRRGQGLNEQFF
cdr3_nt: TGCGCCAGCCGGAGGGGACAGGGGTTGAATGAGCAGTTCTTC

j_call: TRBJ2-1
v_call: TRBV29-1
d_call: -
clone_size: -
cdr3_aa: CSGGGLYNEQFF
cdr3_nt: TGCAGCGGGGGAGGACTTTACAATGAGCAGTTCTTC

j_call: TRBJ1-1
v_call: TRBV5-6
d_call: -
clone_size: -
cdr3_aa: CASSFAVNTEAFF
cdr3_nt: TGTGCCAGCAGCTTCGCAGTGAACACTGAAGCTTTCTTT

j_call: TRBJ1-1
v_call: TRBV14
d_call: -
clone_size: few
cdr3_aa: CASSRAESSNTEAFF
cdr3_nt: TGTGCCAGCAGCCGCGCCGAGAGTTCAAACACTGAAGCTTTCTTT

j_call: TRBJ1-2
v_call: TRBV5-5
d_call: -
clone_size: -
cdr3_aa: CASSSFGQDFAF
cdr3_nt: TGTGCCAGCAGCAGCTTCGGGCAGGACTTCGCCTTC

j_call: TRBJ2-7
v_call: TRBV27
d_call: TRBD1
clone_size: -
cdr3_aa: CASSRPGQGDYEQYF
cdr3_nt: TGTGCCAGCAGCCGTCCGGGACAGGGGGACTACGAGCAGTACTTC

j_call: TRBJ2-1
v_call: TRBV28
d_call: -
clone_size: once
cdr3_aa: CASSYTNDEQFF
cdr3_nt: TGTGCCAGCAGCTATACTAACGATGAGCAGTTCTTC

j_call: TRBJ2-2
v_call: TRBV24-1
d_call: TRBD2
clone_size: once
cdr3_aa: CATSDSASGVFTGELFF
cdr3_nt: TGTGCCACCAGTGATTCGGCTAGCGGGGTCTTCACCGGGGAGCTGTTTTTT

j_call: TRBJ2-2
v_call: TRBV5-1
d_call: -
clone_size: -
cdr3_aa: CASSYDQQAGELFF
cdr3_nt: TGCGCCAGCAGTTATGATCAACAGGCCGGGGAGCTGTTTTTT

j_call: TRBJ2-3
v_call: TRBV5-4
d_call: -
clone_size: -
cdr3_aa: CASSGVGGVGTDTQYF
cdr3_nt: TGTGCCAGTTCTGGTGTCGGGGGAGTTGGCACAGATACGCAGTATTTT

j_call: TRBJ2-1
v_call: TRBV19
d_call: TRBD2
clone_size: -
cdr3_aa: CASSMWRERSNEQFF
cdr3_nt: TGTGCCAGTAGTATGTGGCGGGAGCGATCCAATGAGCAGTTCTTC

j_call: TRBJ1-2
v_call: TRBV24-1
d_call: TRBD1
clone_size: -
cdr3_aa: CATSDEDRGLNGYTF
cdr3_nt: TGTGCCACCAGTGATGAGGACAGGGGGCTAAATGGCTACACCTTC